This T cell receptor beta chain was retrieved from a study of T cell responses to AZD1222 COVID-19 vaccine. Whole-study results and caveats: Baseline antibody screening turned up just a handful of seropositive AZD1222 recipients. Clonal diversity was possibly underestimated, and the donors were mostly white British, with more females. Vaccine-associated CD4 TCRs spanned spike, dominant at 160-218 and 743-854.

About this clone: The antigen is undetermined.

Data came from immunoSEQ multiplex PCR; TCRdb stores just in-frame clones and leaves some out. The repertoire holds roughly 120,000 clones, with approximately 89% as singletons. CDR3 length equals 15 residues. V was trimmed by 0 bases and J by 0 bases, leaving 6 bases between them. CDR1 LGHDT and CDR2 YNNKEL come from the germline V gene (reference sequence). The sample in question was peripheral blood, obtained 28 days after the second AZD1222 dose. This chain links TRBV3-1 (or the pseudogene TRBV3-2) with TRBJ1-5, with unresolved D. This clonotype was obtained from an adult who received the AZD1222 COVID-19 vaccine. The CDR3 sequence: CASSQDLDSNQPQHF. The CDR3, as DNA: TGTGCCAGCAGCCAAGATTTGGATAGCAATCAGCCCCAGCATTTT.